This T cell receptor (beta chain) emerged from a study of T cell responses to AZD1222 COVID-19 vaccine. Study overall: Analyses pooled second doses at about 4 or about 12 weeks. Findings and limits, study-wide: A rise in Spike-specific TCR breadth and depth followed two AZD1222 doses.

With respect to this clone: Its antigen is still unknown.

Clones were sequenced by immunoSEQ multiplex PCR, and TCRdb holds only the in-frame ones, with some missing. The sample carries fewer than 50,000 clones, around 80% recorded once. The CDR3 totals 14 residues. V shed 0 bases and J shed 9 bases, with 10 bases lying between them. Germline CDR1 SGHDT, CDR2 YYEEEE. V gene TRBV5-6 combines with J gene TRBJ1-6; D is possibly TRBD1 (5 bases). The sequencing used peripheral blood, collected on day 0 of AZD1222 vaccination. The TCR originated in an adult in good health. CDR3 nucleotides: TGTGCCAGCAGCTTGGGGCAGGGCAGTTCACCCCTCCACTTT. Amino acid sequence: CASSLGQGSSPLHF.